This T cell receptor beta chain was observed in a study of blood T cell repertoires in COVID-19. Study-wide context: Material from acute and convalescent COVID-19 was sourced from the United States, Italy and Spain.

As regards this clone: The sample carries other DNA sequences with the same CDR3.

As originally analysed: Estimation of nucleated cell counts was performed using reference gene primer amplification. Clones were sequenced by immunoSEQ multiplex PCR, and TCRdb holds only the in-frame ones, with some missing. V and J calls and clone size follow that table, whereas D and trimming were derived from the DNA. The sample has 200,000 to 300,000 clones; over 80% are singletons. This clonotype was sampled from a woman aged 55-69 years with active or convalescent COVID-19. Sequenced input: peripheral blood.

CDR3 nucleotides: TGCGCCAGCAGCCGAGGACAGGGCGGAAACTATGGCTACACCTTC. Encoded protein: CASSRGQGGNYGYTF. The chain combines TRBV4-1 with TRBJ1-2; TRBD1 matches at 8 bases. The CDR3 sequence is 15 residues long. Germline loops: CDR1 MGHRA, CDR2 YSYEKL. V was pared by 4 bases and J by 2 bases, with 6 bases of the junction left unmatched.